Presented here are 20 T cell receptor beta chains from one specimen sequenced in a study of T cell responses to AZD1222 COVID-19 vaccine (dated by TCRdb to the early 2020s). Library creation used the immunoSEQ multiplex PCR assay. Drawn from immuneACCESS, this table holds only the in-frame rearrangements with V and J called that TCRdb kept. Clones are partly lost; checked studies trace under half to an unresolved V gene and leave the rest unexplained. Counted in this sample were more than 150,000 clones; roughly 93% of them appeared once. The top ten hold 0.99% of the sample. What this sample's time point label stands for: baseline before first vaccination. The starting material was peripheral blood, obtained on day 0 of AZD1222 vaccination. These receptor sequences come from an adult in good health.

The CDR3 here is CASSLDRNSYEQYF. The CDR3 DNA reads as TGTGCCAGCAGTCTTGACAGGAACTCCTACGAGCAGTACTTC. The J gene is TRBJ2-7, the V gene TRBV6-4, with D tentatively TRBD1 (6 bases). With 5 bases removed from V and 0 bases from J, the gap between germline ends came to 11 bases. The CDR3 has 14 residues. Germline values: CDR1 MRHNA, CDR2 SNTAGT.

V gene TRBV5-1 combines with J gene TRBJ2-2, with TRBD2 matching 7 bases. The V gene's germline CDR1 is SGHRS and CDR2 YFSETQ. The CDR3 contains 15 residues. V gave up 4 bases and J gave up 1 base; unmatched junction bases: 4. The CDR3 DNA reads TGCGCCAGCAGCGCGAGCGGGAAGAACACCGGGGAGCTGTTTTTT. Protein: CASSASGKNTGELFF.

The chain is built from TRBV7-9 and TRBJ2-7, with 9 bases fitting TRBD1. Germline V gives CDR1 SEHNR, CDR2 FQNEAQ (reference sequence). V shed 5 bases, J shed 11 bases, and the junction held 16 bases outside the gene matches. The length of the CDR3 is 15 residues. CDR3 in DNA: TGTGCCAGCAGCCCCCCGGGACAGGGCCTAGTTTTAGAGTACTTC. Translation gives CASSPPGQGLVLEYF.

J is TRBJ2-1 and V is TRBV9; weak D call: TRBD2 (6 bases). Trimming shortened V by 0 bases and J by 5 bases, and 12 bases separated the two germline ends. The germline V gene has CDR1 SGDLS and CDR2 YYNGEE. This CDR3 comprises 15 residues. The CDR3 bases are TGTGCCAGCAGCGTAGGGGGGAGGTTTGACAATGAGCAGTTCTTC. The encoded protein is CASSVGGRFDNEQFF.

The rearrangement joins TRBV11-1 to TRBJ2-4; 8 bases agree with TRBD1. The CDR3 runs to 15 residues. The germline V gene has CDR1 SGHAT and CDR2 FQDESV (reference sequence). The junction had 0 bases not matched to a gene; V was cut back by 1 base and J by 1 base. The CDR3 is CASSLGDRAKNIQYF. CDR3 nucleotide sequence: TGTGCCAGCAGCTTAGGGGACAGGGCCAAAAACATTCAGTACTTC.

This clone was found once. V gene TRBV19 combines with J gene TRBJ1-1; D not resolved. The CDR3 contains 12 residues. V was shortened by 6 bases and J by 8 bases, with 13 bases between the two germline ends. Germline V lookup: CDR1 LNHDA, CDR2 SQIVND (reference sequence). CDR3 sequence (DNA): TGTGCCAGTAGGAGAACCGGGGTCGAAGCTTTCTTT. Protein product: CASRRTGVEAFF.

This chain links TRBV2 with TRBJ2-5; D is perhaps TRBD2 (5 bases). Germline CDR1 reads SNHLY; CDR2 reads FYNNEI. Trimming cost V 4 bases and J 1 base, with 10 bases left between them. The CDR3 runs to 14 residues. The CDR3 protein is CASSGGGSQETQYF. The CDR3 DNA follows: TGTGCCAGCAGTGGAGGTGGGAGCCAAGAGACCCAGTACTTC.

The V call is TRBV6-1, the J call TRBJ2-7, with 8 positions matching TRBD1. The V gene end was trimmed by 1 base and the J gene end by 3 bases; junction bases not matched to a gene: 5. The germline gives CDR1 MNHNS, CDR2 SASEGT. This CDR3 comprises 15 residues. CDR3 in amino acids: CASSEDSGTGYEQYF. The CDR3 bases are TGTGCCAGCAGTGAAGACTCCGGGACAGGCTACGAGCAGTACTTC.

The genes are TRBV5-1 and TRBJ1-2; D may be TRBD1 (5 bases). V was clipped by 3 bases and J by 0 bases, with 15 bases between them. Germline CDR1 SGHRS, CDR2 YFSETQ. CDR3 length: 16 amino acids. CDR3 in DNA: TGCGCCAGCAGCTCGTCTTCAGGGACTACTAACTATGGCTACACCTTC. Protein product: CASSSSSGTTNYGYTF.

The chain carries TRBV2 and TRBJ1-1, with 8 bases lining up with TRBD1. The germline gives CDR1 SNHLY, CDR2 FYNNEI. The length of the CDR3 is 16 residues. With V trimmed by 7 bases and J by 4 bases, 14 bases remained unmatched. The CDR3 DNA reads as TGTGCCAGCACGAGACAGGGGCCATCTGAAGGCACTGAAGCTTTCTTT. This gives the protein CASTRQGPSEGTEAFF.

The CDR3 loop is CASSLAMGQGYGYTF. The CDR3 region has the DNA TGCGCCAGCAGCTTGGCAATGGGGCAGGGCTATGGCTACACCTTC. The V and J genes are TRBV5-1 and TRBJ1-2; possibly TRBD1 for D (5 bases). Germline assignment: CDR1 SGHRS and CDR2 YFSETQ. The V end lost 0 bases, the J end lost 4 bases, and 13 bases lay between the germline ends. The CDR3 spans 15 residues.

Written as DNA, the CDR3 is TGTGCCAGCAGTTCCCGACAGGGCCCTTACGAGCAGTACTTC. Translating it yields CASSSRQGPYEQYF. The chain uses TRBV27 and TRBJ2-7; 7 bases are shared with TRBD1. The germline V gene has CDR1 MNHEY and CDR2 SMNVEV (reference sequence). V dropped 4 bases and J dropped 4; count of bases not matched to a gene: 7. The CDR3 contains 14 residues.

The chain employs TRBV30 and TRBJ1-5; 10 positions agree with TRBD1. Per the germline V gene, CDR1 is GTSNPN and CDR2 is SVGIG (reference sequence). The CDR3 spans 13 residues. V shed 3 bases and J 5 bases; nucleotides not matched to a gene: 1. The CDR3 region is CAWRGTGDQPQHF. CDR3 sequence (DNA): TGTGCCTGGAGGGGGACAGGGGATCAGCCCCAGCATTTT.

J is TRBJ2-1 and V is TRBV7-2; 10 bases are shared with TRBD2. The CDR3 is 15 residues long. Germline assignment: CDR1 SGHTA and CDR2 FQGNSA. V lost 3 bases, J lost 2 bases, and 1 base stayed unmatched. DNA of the CDR3: TGTGCCAGCAGCTTGAGCGGGGGGGCCTACAATGAGCAGTTCTTC. Translation: CASSLSGGAYNEQFF.

This chain connects TRBV2 to TRBJ1-5, with TRBD1 matching 10 bases. V shed 8 bases, J shed 6 bases, and the junction held 10 bases outside the gene matches. This CDR3 is 15 amino acids long. CDR1 and CDR2 (germline): SNHLY, FYNNEI. CDR3 in DNA: TGTGCCAGCTCCAACCCCGGGACAGGGGTTCAGCCCCAGCATTTT. Amino acid sequence: CASSNPGTGVQPQHF.

The gene calls are TRBV19 and TRBJ1-2; 7 nucleotides agree with TRBD1. The germline V gene has CDR1 LNHDA and CDR2 SQIVND (reference sequence). With V trimmed by 2 bases and J by 4 bases, 7 bases remained unmatched. The length of the CDR3 is 15 residues. CDR3: CASSIRYDRAYGYTF. The CDR3 DNA follows: TGTGCCAGTAGTATACGTTATGACAGGGCCTATGGCTACACCTTC.

The rearrangement links TRBV4-3 to TRBJ1-1; possibly TRBD1 for D (5 bases). Germline V gene sequence: CDR1 LGHNA, CDR2 YSLEER. With 1 base removed from V and 3 bases from J, the gap between germline ends came to 18 bases. This CDR3 is 17 amino acids long. CDR3 region: CASSQGGYGARDTEAFF. In DNA form, the CDR3 reads TGCGCCAGCAGCCAAGGAGGATATGGGGCTCGGGACACTGAAGCTTTCTTT.

The genes are TRBV6-5 and TRBJ1-6; D is unclear. In germline, CDR1 is MNHEY, CDR2 SVGAGI. Trimming stripped 4 bases from V and 14 bases from J, with 15 bases between. The CDR3 spans 13 residues. The CDR3 nucleotides read TGTGCCAGCAGTTTTGGCGGGCTAGGGACCCTCCACTTT. This gives the protein CASSFGGLGTLHF.

This clone is a singleton in its sample. The chain carries TRBV6-6 and TRBJ2-7; 9 bases map to TRBD1. This CDR3 spans 13 amino acids. J gave up 3 bases and V 6 bases, and 3 bases lay outside the gene matches. CDR1 and CDR2 (germline): MNHNY, SVGAGI (reference sequence). In DNA form, the CDR3 reads TGTGCCAGCAGGGGGGACAGGGACTACGAGCAGTACTTC. Translating gives CASRGDRDYEQYF.

The chain combines TRBV19 with TRBJ2-2; TRBD2 agrees at 10 bases. V lost 4 bases, J lost 4 bases, and 3 bases stayed unmatched. Germline V gives CDR1 LNHDA, CDR2 SQIVND (reference sequence). The CDR3 contains 15 residues. The CDR3 DNA reads as TGTGCCAGTAGTACAGCGGGAGGGGGCACCGGGGAGCTGTTTTTT. It yields the protein CASSTAGGGTGELFF.